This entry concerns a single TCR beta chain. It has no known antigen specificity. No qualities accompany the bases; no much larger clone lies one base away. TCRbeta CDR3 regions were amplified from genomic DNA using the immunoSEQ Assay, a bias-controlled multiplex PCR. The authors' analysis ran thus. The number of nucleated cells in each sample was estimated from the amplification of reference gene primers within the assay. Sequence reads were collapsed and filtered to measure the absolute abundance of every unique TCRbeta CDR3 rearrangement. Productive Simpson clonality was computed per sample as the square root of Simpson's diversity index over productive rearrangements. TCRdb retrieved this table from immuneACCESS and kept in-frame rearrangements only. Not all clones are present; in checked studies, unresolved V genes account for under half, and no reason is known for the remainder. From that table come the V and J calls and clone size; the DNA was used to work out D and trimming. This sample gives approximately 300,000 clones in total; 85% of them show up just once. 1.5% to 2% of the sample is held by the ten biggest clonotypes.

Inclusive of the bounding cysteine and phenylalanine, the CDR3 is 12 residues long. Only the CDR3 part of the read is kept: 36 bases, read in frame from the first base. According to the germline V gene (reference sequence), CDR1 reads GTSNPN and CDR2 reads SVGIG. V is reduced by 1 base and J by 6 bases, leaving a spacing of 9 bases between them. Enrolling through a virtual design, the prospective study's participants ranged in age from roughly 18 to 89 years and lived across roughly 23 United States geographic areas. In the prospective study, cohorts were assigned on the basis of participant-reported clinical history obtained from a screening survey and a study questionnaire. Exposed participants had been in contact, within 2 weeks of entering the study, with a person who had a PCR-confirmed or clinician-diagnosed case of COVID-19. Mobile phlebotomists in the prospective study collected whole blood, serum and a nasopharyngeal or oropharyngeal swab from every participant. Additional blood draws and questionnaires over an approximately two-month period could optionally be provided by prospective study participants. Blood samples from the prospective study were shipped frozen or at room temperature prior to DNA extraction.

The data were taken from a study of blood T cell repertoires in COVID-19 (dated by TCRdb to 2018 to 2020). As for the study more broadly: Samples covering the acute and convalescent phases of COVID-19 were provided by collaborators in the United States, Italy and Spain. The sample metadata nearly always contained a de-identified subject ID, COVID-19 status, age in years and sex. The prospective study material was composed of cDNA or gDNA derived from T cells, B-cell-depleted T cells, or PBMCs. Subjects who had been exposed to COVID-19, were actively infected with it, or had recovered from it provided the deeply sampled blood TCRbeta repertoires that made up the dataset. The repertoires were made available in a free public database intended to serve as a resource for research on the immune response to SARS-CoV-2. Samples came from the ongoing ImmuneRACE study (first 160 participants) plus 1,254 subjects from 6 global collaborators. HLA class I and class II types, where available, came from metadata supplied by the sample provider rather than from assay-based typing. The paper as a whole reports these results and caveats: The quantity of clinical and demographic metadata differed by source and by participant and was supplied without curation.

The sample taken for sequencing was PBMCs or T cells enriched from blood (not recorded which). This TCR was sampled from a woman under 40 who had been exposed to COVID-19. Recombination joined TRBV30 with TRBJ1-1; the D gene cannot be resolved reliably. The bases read TGTGCCTGGAGTGCCTGGGCAGCTGAAGCTTTCTTT. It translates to CAWSAWAAEAFF. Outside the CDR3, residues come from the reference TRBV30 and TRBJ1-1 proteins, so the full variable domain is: SQTIHQWPATLVQPVGSPLSLECTVEGTSNPNLYWYRQAAGRGLQLLFYSVGIGQISSEVPQNLSASRPQDRQFILSSKKLLLSDSGFYLCAWSAWAAEAFFGQGTRLTVV.